The sequence of this TCR beta chain was determined in a study of blood T cell repertoires in COVID-19. Study context: Both acute and convalescent COVID-19 samples were obtained from the United States, Italy and Spain. T cells, B-cell-depleted T cells, or PBMCs provided the cDNA or gDNA that served as material.

Original methodology: Reference gene primer amplification gave estimated nucleated cell counts. Generated by immunoSEQ multiplex PCR, the TCRdb table keeps only in-frame clones and is missing some. V and J calls and clone size come straight from that table; D and trimming were deduced from the DNA. The sample includes about 190,000 clones, 82% seen only once; the top ten take about 11%. The length of the CDR3 is 14 residues. The V gene's germline CDR1 is MDHEN and CDR2 SYDVKM. Deletions cut 2 bases from V and 1 base from J, with 5 bases between. The chain uses TRBV28 and TRBJ2-2, with no clear D. The sample taken for sequencing was peripheral blood. The TCR was taken from an elderly woman with active or convalescent COVID-19. CDR3 sequence: CASSLTRNTGELFF. The DNA for the CDR3 is TGTGCCAGCAGTTTAACACGGAACACCGGGGAGCTGTTTTTT.